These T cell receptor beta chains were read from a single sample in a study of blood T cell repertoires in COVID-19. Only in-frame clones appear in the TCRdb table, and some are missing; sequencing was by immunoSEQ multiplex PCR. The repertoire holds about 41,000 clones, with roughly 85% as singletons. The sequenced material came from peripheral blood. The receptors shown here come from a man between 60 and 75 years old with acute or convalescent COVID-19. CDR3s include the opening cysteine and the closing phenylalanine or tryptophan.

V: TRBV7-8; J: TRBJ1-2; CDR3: CASSLAGQGPIAF
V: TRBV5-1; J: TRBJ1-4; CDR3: CASRTLPGSNEKLFF
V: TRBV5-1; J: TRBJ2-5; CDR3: CASSLGRGLETQYF
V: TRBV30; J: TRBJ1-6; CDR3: CAWSVARTYNSPLHF
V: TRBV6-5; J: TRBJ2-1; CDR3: CASITGTADNEQFF
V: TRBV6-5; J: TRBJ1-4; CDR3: CASSYQGQGKGKLFF
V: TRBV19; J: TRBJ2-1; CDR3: CASSILSTKYNEQFF
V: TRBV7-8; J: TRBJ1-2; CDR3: CASSQTGGSANYGYTF
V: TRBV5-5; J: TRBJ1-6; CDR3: CASSLRDRGRNSPLHF
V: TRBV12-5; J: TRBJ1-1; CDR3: CASGSEQGMTEAFF
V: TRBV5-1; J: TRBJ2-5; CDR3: CASSRNDREQETQYF
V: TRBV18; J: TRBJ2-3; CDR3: CASSPTGGADTQYF
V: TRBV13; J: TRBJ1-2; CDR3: CASSFRGGNYGYTF
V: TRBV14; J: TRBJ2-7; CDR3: CASSPGSSGGGYEQYF
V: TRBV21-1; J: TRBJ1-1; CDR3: CASSKRRGGTEAFF
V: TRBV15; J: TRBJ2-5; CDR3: CATSAGIRQGAETQYF
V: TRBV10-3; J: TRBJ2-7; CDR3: CAITQDRTTYYEQYF
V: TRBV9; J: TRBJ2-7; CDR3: CASSPLAGFSYEQYF
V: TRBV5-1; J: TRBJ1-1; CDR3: CASSPDMNTEAFF
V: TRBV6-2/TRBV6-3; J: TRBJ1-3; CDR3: CASSTVTYRAPGNTIYF
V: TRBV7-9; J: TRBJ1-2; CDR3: CASSQTTGRSRGYTF
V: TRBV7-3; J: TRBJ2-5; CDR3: CASSPRGGETQYF
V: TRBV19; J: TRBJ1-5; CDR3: CASRPRDRGFSQPQHF
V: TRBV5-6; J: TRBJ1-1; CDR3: CASSLRGLNTEAFF
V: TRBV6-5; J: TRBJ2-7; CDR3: CASSYGTGVSYEQYF
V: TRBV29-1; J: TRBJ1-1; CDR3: CSAGQGWNTEAFF
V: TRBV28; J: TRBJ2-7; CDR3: CASSIRTASYEQYF
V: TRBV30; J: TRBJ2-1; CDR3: CAWSVGQGGNEQFF
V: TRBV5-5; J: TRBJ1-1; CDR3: CASSFGGALAFF
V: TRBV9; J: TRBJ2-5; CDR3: CASSVSQGGETQYF
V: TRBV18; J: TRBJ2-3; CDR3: CASSSAVAGSTDTQYF
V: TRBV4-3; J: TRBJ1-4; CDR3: CASSQDSQDRGGEKLFF
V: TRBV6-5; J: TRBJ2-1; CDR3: CASSLGTTSYNEQFF
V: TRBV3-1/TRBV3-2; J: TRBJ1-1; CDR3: CASSQGEGTSGFF
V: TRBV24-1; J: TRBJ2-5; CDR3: CATSDWGVQETQYF
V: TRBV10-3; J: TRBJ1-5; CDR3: CAINNGGHQPQHF
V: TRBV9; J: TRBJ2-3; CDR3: CASSTRGGADTQYF
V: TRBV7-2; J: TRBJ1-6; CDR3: CASSFQNNSPLHF
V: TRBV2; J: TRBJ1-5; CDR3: CASSVEPIRSDTNQPQHF
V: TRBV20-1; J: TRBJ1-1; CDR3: CSASPRNTEAFF
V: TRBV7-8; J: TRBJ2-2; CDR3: CGGQLLNTGELFF
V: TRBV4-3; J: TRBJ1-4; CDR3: CASSPQTFEKLFF
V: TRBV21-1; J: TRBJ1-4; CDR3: CASNRTRGELGEKLFF
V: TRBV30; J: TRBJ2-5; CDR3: CAWSDKGGYQETQYF
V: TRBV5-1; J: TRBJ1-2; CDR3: CASSLGTRDGYTF
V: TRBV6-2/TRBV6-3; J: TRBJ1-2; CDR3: CASSLPGQAYGYTF
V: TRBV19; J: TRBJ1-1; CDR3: CASSIDRDRGEAFF
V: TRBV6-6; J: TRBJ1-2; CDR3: CASRTQGLFYGYTF
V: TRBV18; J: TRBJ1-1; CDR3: CASSPPFGRGITEAFF